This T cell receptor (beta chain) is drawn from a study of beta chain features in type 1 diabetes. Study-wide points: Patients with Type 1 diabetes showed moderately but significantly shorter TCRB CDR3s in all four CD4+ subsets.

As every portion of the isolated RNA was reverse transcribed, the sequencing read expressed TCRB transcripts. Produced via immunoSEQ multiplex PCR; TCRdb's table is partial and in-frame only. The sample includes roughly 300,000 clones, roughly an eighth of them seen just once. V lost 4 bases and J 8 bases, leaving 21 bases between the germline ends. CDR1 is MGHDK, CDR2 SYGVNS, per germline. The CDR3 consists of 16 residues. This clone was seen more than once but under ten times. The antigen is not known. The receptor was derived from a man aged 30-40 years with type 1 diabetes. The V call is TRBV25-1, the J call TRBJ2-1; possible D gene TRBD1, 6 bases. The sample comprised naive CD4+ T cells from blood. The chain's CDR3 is CASSVTSGHLRDEQFF. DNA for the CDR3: TGTGCCAGCAGTGTCACATCGGGACACCTAAGGGATGAGCAGTTCTTC.